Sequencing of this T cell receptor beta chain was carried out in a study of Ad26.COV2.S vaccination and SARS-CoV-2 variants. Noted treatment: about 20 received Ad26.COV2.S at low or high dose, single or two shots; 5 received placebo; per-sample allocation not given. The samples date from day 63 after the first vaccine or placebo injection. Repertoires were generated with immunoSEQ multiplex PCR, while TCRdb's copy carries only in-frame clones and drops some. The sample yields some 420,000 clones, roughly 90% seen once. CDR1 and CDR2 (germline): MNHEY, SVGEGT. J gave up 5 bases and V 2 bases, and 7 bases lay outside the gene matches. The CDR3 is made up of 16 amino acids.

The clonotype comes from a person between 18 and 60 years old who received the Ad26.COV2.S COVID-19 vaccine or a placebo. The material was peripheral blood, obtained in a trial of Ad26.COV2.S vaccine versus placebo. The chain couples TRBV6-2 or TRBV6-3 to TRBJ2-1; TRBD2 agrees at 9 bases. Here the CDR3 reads CASSYRRTSADNEQFF. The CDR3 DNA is TGTGCCAGCAGTTACAGGCGGACTAGCGCGGACAATGAGCAGTTCTTC.